This T cell receptor beta chain was sequenced in a study of CD8+CD57+ T cells in acquired aplastic anemia. In the study overall: The DNA of sorted CD4+ and CD8+ cells averaged approximately 3.4 ug. Around 11 million reads, on average, were obtained for CD4+ cells from healthy donors. Broader study findings: Researchers report that approximately 28 CD8+ CDR3 sequences appeared in both patients and controls.

Investigators profiled TCR beta VDJ and CDR3 from genomic DNA template. MiXCR, applied by TCRdb to the reads, yields one record per CDR3 protein. In the table there are some 410,000 distinct CDR3 sequences, roughly 68% of which are singletons. V dropped 5 bases and J dropped 8 bases, with 22 bases sitting between them. This CDR3 is 17 amino acids long. CDR1 is SGHTA and CDR2 is FQGNSA in the germline V gene. On this clonotype: Its antigen remains unknown.

Sequencing was performed on sorted CD4+, CD8+, or CD8+CD57+ T cells (not recorded which) from PBMCs. This TCR derives from a human donor in good health, serving as a control. The rearrangement joins TRBV7-2 to TRBJ2-6; D not resolved. The CDR3 region has the DNA TGTGCCAGCAGCCTGGAATCTGAATCAAGTTGCACCAACGTCCTGACTTTC. It yields the protein CASSLESESSCTNVLTF. Variable domain in full (rest from reference TRBV7-2 and TRBJ2-6): GAGVSQSPSNKVTEKGKDVELRCDPISGHTALYWYRQSLGQGLEFLIYFQGNSAPDKSGLPSDRFSAERTGGSVSTLTIQRTQQEDSAVYLCASSLESESSCTNVLTFGAGSRLTVL.